The sample holds one count of the clone carrying this TCR beta chain. As yet, its antigen is unknown. The V and J ends lost 0 bases and 5 bases, in that order; junction bases with no gene match: 4. The CDR3 covers 15 residues. CDR1 is SGDLS, CDR2 YYNGEE, per germline. The data originate from a study of radiotherapy plus CTLA-4 blockade in lung cancer. Whole-study context: Objective responses were documented in 15% to 20% of patients, with disease control in 25% to 35%. Points from the study as a whole: Expansion of tumor-derived TCR clones was observed in blood after radiotherapy plus ipilimumab. Response was reportedly best predicted by early blood T cell clone dynamics, with interferon-beta.

Patients in the study, people with chemo-refractory metastatic non-small-cell lung cancer, received focal radiation plus ipilimumab CTLA-4 blockade. Clones were sequenced by immunoSEQ multiplex PCR, and TCRdb holds only the in-frame ones, with some missing. The sample lists around 90,000 clones, about 83% seen once, with 0.65% to 0.9% in the top ten. The source is a human donor with non-small cell lung cancer who had stable disease on radiotherapy plus ipilimumab. The input for sequencing was peripheral blood, taken from a patient treated with radiotherapy plus ipilimumab. The rearrangement uses TRBV9 and TRBJ2-2, with TRBD1 identical over 7 bases. The CDR3 is CASSVGGGRTGELFF. The CDR3 coding sequence is TGTGCCAGCAGCGTAGGAGGGGGCCGGACCGGGGAGCTGTTTTTT. Looking up the rest from reference TRBV9 and TRBJ2-2 gives the full variable domain: DSGVTQTPKHLITATGQRVTLRCSPRSGDLSVYWYQQSLDQGLQFLIQYYNGEERAKGNILERFSAQQFPDLHSELNLSSLELGDSALYFCASSVGGGRTGELFFGEGSRLTVL.